The 6 T cell receptor beta chains below all came from one sample that was sequenced in a study of molecular identifiers for immune sequencing clone quantification. From the PCR reads, TCRdb called clonotypes with MiXCR, one entry per CDR3 protein. The data contain hundreds of thousands of distinct CDR3 sequences, less than 30% of them singletons. The sequenced material came from naive CD8+ T cells from blood, with Jurkat cell RNA spiked in. Stated subset: FACS-sorted CD8+CD4-CCR7+CD45RA+ naive T cells. The receptors shown here come from a human donor in good health. Some libraries in this study had Jurkat cell RNA spiked in.

This clonotype was seen only a few times. This chain links TRBV9 with TRBJ2-7; 10 nucleotides align to TRBD1. V gave up 0 bases and J gave up 4 bases; unmatched junction bases: 7. CDR1 SGDLS and CDR2 YYNGEE come from the germline V gene. CDR3 length: 16 amino acids. The CDR3 is CASSVGAGQGEYEQYF. The CDR3 DNA reads TGTGCCAGCAGCGTAGGGGCAGGACAGGGGGAGTACGAGCAGTACTTC.

This clonotype has just a few counts. The V and J genes are TRBV9 and TRBJ2-3; TRBD1 aligns across 8 bases. V lost 1 base to trimming and J lost 5 bases; unmatched junction nucleotides: 9. CDR3 size: 16 residues. Germline loops: CDR1 SGDLS, CDR2 YYNGEE. The CDR3 DNA reads TGTGCCAGCAGCGTACAAGCAGGACAGGGAGTAGATACGCAGTATTTT. This encodes CASSVQAGQGVDTQYF.

This clonotype appeared many times. J is TRBJ2-7 and V is TRBV6-6; the D gene is possibly TRBD1 (5 bases). Germline V lookup: CDR1 MNHNY, CDR2 SVGAGI (reference sequence). V was clipped by 6 bases and J by 6 bases, with 12 bases between them. The CDR3 covers 12 residues. CDR3 in DNA: TGTGCCAGCAGCATCGACAGTTTCGAGCAGTACTTC. It translates to CASSIDSFEQYF.

This clonotype was seen repeatedly, ten times or more. The chain employs TRBV10-2 and TRBJ1-1, with D unresolved. The CDR3 totals 15 residues. Germline CDR1 is WSHSY and CDR2 is SAAADI. Trimming pared 7 bases from V and 0 bases from J, leaving 15 bases between. Here the CDR3 DNA reads TGCGCCAGCACTTCCGCGATGGGAGTGAACACTGAAGCTTTCTTT. This codes for CASTSAMGVNTEAFF.

As for this clonotype: A junction boundary mismatches the germline segment, possibly from a read error. This chain joins TRBV27 and TRBJ2-3; no reliable D call. The germline gives CDR1 MNHEY, CDR2 SMNVEV (reference sequence). The CDR3 extends over 13 amino acids. CDR3 amino acids: CAGSFLGTDTQYF. The CDR3, as DNA: TGTGCCGGCAGTTTTTTGGGCACAGATACGCAGTATTTT.

This clonotype was observed many times. The genes are TRBV20-1 and TRBJ2-7; 11 nucleotides match TRBD1. There are 13 residues in the CDR3. CDR1 DFQATT and CDR2 SNEGSKA come from the germline V gene (reference sequence). The V and J ends lost 4 bases and 4 bases, in that order; junction bases with no gene match: 3. The CDR3 DNA reads TGCAGTGCTACCGGGACAGGGGGTTACGAGCAGTACTTC. Residues: CSATGTGGYEQYF.